The 10 T cell receptor beta chains below were found in one sample sequenced in a study of blood T cells in healthy people across ages. The second PCR ran about 6 to 11 cycles with a sample-barcoded 5' primer and J-beta primers. One entry per CDR3 protein results from TCRdb running MiXCR on the 5' RACE reads. This table holds around 1,000,000 distinct CDR3 sequences, approximately 38% found once. The sample consisted of blood. The receptor source for this set is a young man in good health.

The V and J genes are TRBV20-1 and TRBJ1-5; a possible D gene is TRBD1 (5 bases). V lost 1 base and J 2 bases, leaving 12 bases between the germline ends. Germline V lookup: CDR1 DFQATT, CDR2 SNEGSKA (reference sequence). The CDR3 is 15 residues long. CDR3 sequence reads: CSARARGGGNQPQHF. The CDR3 bases are TGCAGTGCTAGAGCACGGGGCGGGGGCAATCAGCCCCAGCATTTT.

This clonotype was recorded at least ten times. The chain recombines TRBV12-3 or TRBV12-4 with TRBJ1-1; possible D gene TRBD1, 6 bases. V was pared by 3 bases and J by 5 bases, with 10 bases between. The CDR3 covers 13 residues. CDR3 in DNA: TGTGCCAGCAGTTTGCAGGGGAGGACTGAAGCTTTCTTT. Protein sequence: CASSLQGRTEAFF.

This sequence joins TRBV3-1 and TRBJ1-2; no firm D call. Trimming left V 0 bases short and J 5 bases short, with 10 bases between. CDR1 and CDR2 from the germline V gene are LGHDT and YNNKEL (reference sequence). The CDR3 has 14 amino acids. DNA for the CDR3: TGTGCCAGCAGCCAAGATCAGTTCGGGTATGGCTACACCTTC. Translating gives CASSQDQFGYGYTF.

This clonotype was seen many times. V usage is TRBV25-1 and J usage is TRBJ2-3; 7 bases are a match to TRBD1. Germline CDR1 is MGHDK and CDR2 is SYGVNS. V dropped 2 bases and J dropped 2; count of bases not matched to a gene: 7. The CDR3 runs 16 residues. The DNA for the CDR3 is TGTGCCAGCAGTGAACGTGACAGGGTCTTCACAGATACGCAGTATTTT. The encoded protein is CASSERDRVFTDTQYF.

The chain couples TRBV7-9 to TRBJ2-4, with 8 positions matching TRBD1. CDR1 is SEHNR, CDR2 FQNEAQ, per germline (reference sequence). The CDR3 contains 20 residues. The trim removed 5 bases at V and 1 base at J, leaving 19 bases unmatched. As DNA, the CDR3 is TGTGCCAGCAGCCAGCCTTCGGTAGGACAGGGAACCTTTGCCAAAAACATTCAGTACTTC. The encoded protein is CASSQPSVGQGTFAKNIQYF.

V usage is TRBV28 and J usage is TRBJ1-5, with D maybe TRBD1 (5 bases). V was trimmed by 2 bases and J by 3 bases, leaving 17 bases between them. This CDR3 is built from 17 residues. CDR1 is MDHEN, CDR2 SYDVKM, per germline. CDR3 DNA: TGTGCCAGCAGTTTACCCCTGGGCAGGGTTAACAATCAGCCCCAGCATTTT. Amino acids: CASSLPLGRVNNQPQHF.

This clonotype was observed a few times. The gene calls are TRBV10-3 and TRBJ1-5; D remains ambiguous. This CDR3 is 12 amino acids long. Looked up from germline, CDR1 is ENHRY and CDR2 is SYGVKD. Deletions cut 3 bases from V and 6 bases from J, with 6 bases between. The CDR3 nucleotides are TGTGCCATCAGTGACCGGGGTCAGCCCCAGCATTTT. It is translated as CAISDRGQPQHF.

V usage is TRBV20-1 and J usage is TRBJ2-1; no definite D call. Trimming pared 2 bases from V and 3 bases from J, leaving 11 bases between. Germline V lookup: CDR1 DFQATT, CDR2 SNEGSKA (reference sequence). The CDR3 has 14 residues. CDR3 bases: TGCAGTGCTAGAACGGCCAATTACTACAATGAGCAGTTCTTC. Translation: CSARTANYYNEQFF.

This clonotype was picked up a small number of times. The chain is built from TRBV9 and TRBJ1-2; TRBD1 might be the D (6 bases). The germline V gene encodes CDR1 SGDLS and CDR2 YYNGEE. The germline V and J ends were trimmed by 4 bases and 3 bases, with 25 bases remaining between them. The CDR3 has 18 residues. The CDR3 reads CASSFGSRGPSEDYGYTF. As DNA, the CDR3 is TGTGCCAGCAGCTTTGGATCCAGGGGCCCTAGTGAGGACTATGGCTACACCTTC. Based on the CDR3 plus reference TRBV9 and TRBJ1-2, the full variable domain is DSGVTQTPKHLITATGQRVTLRCSPRSGDLSVYWYQQSLDQGLQFLIQYYNGEERAKGNILERFSAQQFPDLHSELNLSSLELGDSALYFCASSFGSRGPSEDYGYTFGSGTRLTVV.

This clonotype was seen only a few times. This chain joins TRBV6-2 or TRBV6-3 and TRBJ1-2, with D maybe TRBD1 (6 bases). The CDR3 runs 15 residues. Germline loops: CDR1 MNHEY, CDR2 SVGEGT. V was shortened by 6 bases and J by 8 bases, with 22 bases between the two germline ends. This CDR3 reads CASSLGGHRVGGYTF. The CDR3 nucleotides are TGTGCCAGCAGCCTAGGCGGGCACAGGGTTGGCGGCTACACCTTC.